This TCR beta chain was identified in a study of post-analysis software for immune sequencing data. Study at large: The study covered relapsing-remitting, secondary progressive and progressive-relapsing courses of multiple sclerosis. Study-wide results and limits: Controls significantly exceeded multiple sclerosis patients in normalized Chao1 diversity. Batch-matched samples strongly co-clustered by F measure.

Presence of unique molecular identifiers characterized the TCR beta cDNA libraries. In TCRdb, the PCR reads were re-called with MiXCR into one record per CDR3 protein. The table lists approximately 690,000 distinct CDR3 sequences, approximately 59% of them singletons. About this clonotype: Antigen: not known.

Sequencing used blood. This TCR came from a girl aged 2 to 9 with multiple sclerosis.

This CDR3 is CASSVAPRAGLNYNEQFF. The CDR3 nucleotides read TGTGCCAGCAGCGTAGCCCCTCGAGCGGGGCTGAATTACAATGAGCAGTTCTTC. The genes are TRBV9 and TRBJ2-1; the match to TRBD2 covers 7 bases. CDR3 length: 18 residues. Losses at the gene ends were 0 bases for V and 4 bases for J; bases not matched to a gene: 13. CDR1 SGDLS and CDR2 YYNGEE come from the germline V gene.